Each of the 27 T cell receptor beta chains below was sequenced from the same sample in a study of cytomegalovirus exposure and HLA in healthy donors. It was with 60 Vbeta and 13 Jbeta primers that the PCR ran. Here immunoSEQ multiplex PCR was the method, and the copy in TCRdb shows in-frame clones only, minus some. The profile covers 55,000 to 80,000 clones, with 65% to 70% appearing a single time and about 1.9% taken by the ten largest. The sequencing sample was made of PBMCs. The source of these receptors is a woman in her twenties or thirties in good health and CMV-seronegative.

This clone was detected only a few times. The rearrangement joins TRBV5-6 to TRBJ2-1; no clear D gene. The CDR3 totals 15 residues. Trimming stripped 3 bases from V and 7 bases from J, with 17 bases between. The germline gives CDR1 SGHDT, CDR2 YYEEEE. The CDR3 protein is CASSSHGRPGNEQFF. The CDR3 DNA is TGTGCCAGCAGCTCTCACGGTAGGCCAGGAAATGAGCAGTTCTTC.

The chain employs TRBV6-1 and TRBJ1-1; tentatively, D is TRBD1 (5 bases). The CDR3 length is 13 residues. Germline CDR1 reads MNHNS; CDR2 reads SASEGT. Trimming cost V 6 bases and J 1 base, with 9 bases left between them. CDR3 sequence reads: CASRGTENTEAFF. The CDR3 DNA sequence: TGTGCCAGCAGGGGGACTGAGAACACTGAAGCTTTCTTT.

This clone showed up just a few times. The gene calls are TRBV6-1 and TRBJ2-7; TRBD1 matches 7 bases. The trim removed 2 bases at V and 1 base at J, leaving 5 bases unmatched. The germline V gene encodes CDR1 MNHNS and CDR2 SASEGT. The CDR3 spans 15 residues. In DNA, the CDR3 is TGTGCCAGCAGTGAATTAAGGGGGCCTTCCTACGAGCAGTACTTC. It codes for CASSELRGPSYEQYF.

This clone showed up just a few times. The chain couples TRBV5-1 to TRBJ2-7; D perhaps matches TRBD2 (6 bases). The CDR3 loop spans 15 amino acids. V was trimmed by 4 bases and J by 6 bases, leaving 20 bases between them. CDR1 SGHRS and CDR2 YFSETQ come from the germline V gene. CDR3 sequence reads: CASSGGFGRNGEQYF. CDR3 nucleotide sequence: TGCGCCAGCAGCGGGGGGTTCGGGCGGAACGGCGAGCAGTACTTC.

V gene TRBV28 combines with J gene TRBJ2-5, with 10 positions matching TRBD1. V was pared by 2 bases and J by 5 bases, with 2 bases of the junction left unmatched. Germline V gives CDR1 MDHEN, CDR2 SYDVKM. The CDR3 totals 14 residues. CDR3 sequence: CASSLRTGGETQYF. The CDR3 coding sequence is TGTGCCAGCAGTTTAAGGACAGGGGGGGAGACCCAGTACTTC.

The rearrangement uses TRBV2 and TRBJ2-1, with 16 bases lining up with TRBD2. J was trimmed by 2 bases and V by 6 bases; bases with no gene match: 7. This CDR3 is 18 amino acids long. The germline V gene has CDR1 SNHLY and CDR2 FYNNEI. The CDR3 nucleotides are TGTGCCAGCAGCCCTGGGACTAGCGGGGGGGCCCCCTACAATGAGCAGTTCTTC. Its protein product is CASSPGTSGGAPYNEQFF.

This chain joins TRBV6-1 and TRBJ1-1; TRBD1 is a possible D gene (6 bases). Germline V gene data show CDR1 as MNHNS and CDR2 as SASEGT. Trimming shortened V by 7 bases and J by 11 bases, and 14 bases separated the two germline ends. The CDR3 length is 11 residues. CDR3 DNA: TGTGCCAGCAATCACGGGACAAGGGCTTTCTTT. Translating gives CASNHGTRAFF.

This clone has just one count. The gene calls are TRBV4-3 and TRBJ2-7, with 8 bases aligning to TRBD2. The germline V gene has CDR1 LGHNA and CDR2 YSLEER. The V gene end was trimmed by 1 base and the J gene end by 2 bases; junction bases not matched to a gene: 7. This CDR3 spans 16 amino acids. CDR3 DNA sequence: TGCGCCAGCAGCCAAGGATATAGCGGGGAACCCTACGAGCAGTACTTC. Encoded protein: CASSQGYSGEPYEQYF.

This chain joins TRBV15 and TRBJ2-7; D is ambiguous. The CDR3 totals 13 residues. The V gene's germline CDR1 is LNHNV and CDR2 YYDKDF (reference sequence). Trimming shortened V by 5 bases and J by 4 bases, and 12 bases separated the two germline ends. The CDR3 is CATSVSRVYEQYF. CDR3 coding DNA: TGTGCCACCAGCGTTAGCAGAGTTTACGAGCAGTACTTC.

The gene calls are TRBV28 and TRBJ2-7; TRBD2 matches 7 bases. This CDR3 has 13 residues. In germline, CDR1 is MDHEN, CDR2 SYDVKM. V gave up 4 bases and J gave up 4 bases; unmatched junction bases: 4. In nucleotides, the CDR3 is TGTGCCAGCAGTTCTCGGGACTATTACGAGCAGTACTTC. This gives the protein CASSSRDYYEQYF.

The chain uses TRBV7-6 and TRBJ1-1; D is ambiguous. CDR3 length: 13 residues. The V gene lost 3 bases and the J gene lost 1 base, with 6 bases spanning the gap. Germline V gives CDR1 SGHVS, CDR2 FNYEAQ. This CDR3 is CASSFSENTEAFF. The CDR3 DNA reads as TGTGCCAGCAGCTTTTCAGAGAACACTGAAGCTTTCTTT.

There are many counts of this clone. The gene calls are TRBV2 and TRBJ2-1; 8 bases fit TRBD2. The V segment lost 5 bases and the J segment 1 base; nucleotides outside the gene matches: 4. CDR3 length: 15 residues. The V gene's germline CDR1 is SNHLY and CDR2 FYNNEI. CDR3 residues: CASSRGGGSYNEQFF. Here the CDR3 DNA reads TGTGCCAGCAGTCGGGGCGGGGGGTCCTACAATGAGCAGTTCTTC.

In this sample, this clone turned up once. The V and J genes are TRBV27 and TRBJ1-2; D unresolved. V shed 4 bases and J shed 0 bases, with 9 bases lying between them. The CDR3 has 14 residues. CDR1 MNHEY and CDR2 SMNVEV come from the germline V gene (reference sequence). As DNA, the CDR3 is TGTGCCAGCAGTTCCCTCTTATCTAACTATGGCTACACCTTC. As protein: CASSSLLSNYGYTF.

The rearrangement links TRBV16 to TRBJ1-2, with no clear D. V lost 1 base and J 0 bases, leaving 9 bases between the germline ends. Germline V gene lookup returns CDR1 KGHSY and CDR2 FQNENV. The CDR3 consists of 15 residues. The CDR3 DNA sequence: TGTGCCAGCAGCCAATTCACAGTAGCTAACTATGGCTACACCTTC. Its translation: CASSQFTVANYGYTF.

The chain is built from TRBV6-4 and TRBJ1-2; D possibly corresponds to TRBD1 (5 bases). Germline CDR1 reads MRHNA; CDR2 reads SNTAGT. This CDR3 is 16 amino acids long. Trimming took off 2 bases at V and 0 bases at J, with 13 bases between the two ends. The CDR3 region has the DNA TGTGCCAGCAGTGACAGGGGCAGGGCATCTAACTATGGCTACACCTTC. Residues: CASSDRGRASNYGYTF.

The V and J genes are TRBV7-9 and TRBJ1-2; 8 nucleotides line up with TRBD1. Germline values: CDR1 SEHNR, CDR2 FQNEAQ (reference sequence). This CDR3 has 14 amino acids. The J segment lost 5 bases and the V segment lost 5 bases, leaving 7 bases of the junction unmatched. CDR3 nucleotides: TGTGCCAGCAGCCCAGGACAGGGATATTATGGCTACACCTTC. It translates to CASSPGQGYYGYTF. Supplemented by reference TRBV7-9 and TRBJ1-2, the full variable domain reads DTGVSQNPRHKITKRGQNVTFRCDPISEHNRLYWYRQTLGQGPEFLTYFQNEAQLEKSRLLSDRFSAERPKGSFSTLEIQRTEQGDSAMYLCASSPGQGYYGYTFGSGTRLTVV.

The table lists this clone with a few counts. The chain joins TRBV29-1 to TRBJ1-1; 8 bases are a match to TRBD1. The CDR3 loop spans 15 amino acids. Trimming cost V 5 bases and J 4 bases; bases outside gene matches: 12. Germline CDR1 and CDR2: SQVTM and ANQGSEA. The DNA for the CDR3 is TGCAGCGTTATGGGGGGACCAGGGGGCGGCACTGAAGCTTTCTTT. It is translated as CSVMGGPGGGTEAFF.

Comments on this clone: A single base separates this from a much larger clone, so it may be a read error. The rearrangement joins TRBV6-5 to TRBJ2-3, with D possibly TRBD2 on 6 matching bases. V was clipped by 6 bases and J by 6 bases, with 10 bases between them. CDR1 is MNHEY and CDR2 is SVGAGI in the germline V gene. This CDR3 contains 12 residues. For the CDR3, the DNA is TGTGCCAGCAGAGGCCGGGAGGATACGCAGTATTTT. Translated: CASRGREDTQYF.

V gene TRBV6-1 combines with J gene TRBJ2-7, with a tentative D call TRBD2 (7 bases). Germline lookup yields CDR1 MNHNS and CDR2 SASEGT. The CDR3 loop spans 16 amino acids. Deletions cut 1 base from V and 1 base from J, with 14 bases between. CDR3 amino acids: CASSEGGGRPSYEQYF. CDR3 DNA: TGTGCCAGCAGTGAAGGGGGGGGCAGGCCGTCCTACGAGCAGTACTTC.

The V and J genes are TRBV5-1 and TRBJ2-1; TRBD2 might be the D (6 bases). CDR1 SGHRS and CDR2 YFSETQ come from the germline V gene. The CDR3 loop spans 20 amino acids. Trimming pared 1 base from V and 9 bases from J, leaving 32 bases between. As DNA, the CDR3 is TGCGCCAGCAGCTTGAACGGTTTCGGCGGCGCGGGGAAGGGAGAAGTTGAGCAGTTCTTC. As protein: CASSLNGFGGAGKGEVEQFF. The full variable domain, with the rest looked up from reference TRBV5-1 and TRBJ2-1, is KAGVTQTPRYLIKTRGQQVTLSCSPISGHRSVSWYQQTPGQGLQFLFEYFSETQRNKGNFPGRFSGRQFSNSRSEMNVSTLELGDSALYLCASSLNGFGGAGKGEVEQFFGPGTRLTVL.

This chain links TRBV2 with TRBJ2-5; D gene unclear. The CDR3 contains 11 residues. Germline V gene sequence: CDR1 SNHLY, CDR2 FYNNEI. V lost 5 bases, J lost 5 bases, and 6 bases lay in between. The CDR3 sequence is CASSLEETQYF. As DNA, the CDR3 is TGTGCCAGCAGTCTGGAGGAGACCCAGTACTTC. Based on the CDR3 plus reference TRBV2 and TRBJ2-5, the full variable domain is EPEVTQTPSHQVTQMGQEVILRCVPISNHLYFYWYRQILGQKVEFLVSFYNNEISEKSEIFDDQFSVERPDGSNFTLKIRSTKLEDSAMYFCASSLEETQYFGPGTRLLVL.

The rearrangement uses TRBV9 and TRBJ2-3, with 8 bases lining up with TRBD2. The CDR3 length is 19 residues. From germline, CDR1 is SGDLS and CDR2 YYNGEE. V dropped 3 bases and J dropped 0; count of bases not matched to a gene: 15. DNA for the CDR3: TGTGCCAGCAGCGGCGTGGGCGGGGGGACACTCTTTAGCACAGATACGCAGTATTTT. Encoded protein: CASSGVGGGTLFSTDTQYF. Together with reference TRBV9 and TRBJ2-3, the CDR3 gives the full variable domain: DSGVTQTPKHLITATGQRVTLRCSPRSGDLSVYWYQQSLDQGLQFLIQYYNGEERAKGNILERFSAQQFPDLHSELNLSSLELGDSALYFCASSGVGGGTLFSTDTQYFGPGTRLTVL.

The V call is TRBV4-3, the J call TRBJ2-3; tentatively, D is TRBD2 (6 bases). Deletions cut 2 bases from V and 5 bases from J, with 26 bases between. CDR3 length equals 19 residues. In germline, CDR1 is LGHNA, CDR2 YSLEER. The CDR3 protein is CASSQPPAGPERLGDTQYF. For the CDR3, the DNA is TGCGCCAGCAGCCAACCTCCGGCGGGGCCTGAGAGGTTGGGAGATACGCAGTATTTT.

This chain links TRBV7-3 with TRBJ2-1; 10 bases fit TRBD1. This CDR3 contains 16 residues. J lost 10 bases, V lost 5 bases, and 14 bases had no gene match. CDR1 SGHTA and CDR2 FQGTGA come from the germline V gene. The CDR3 spells CASSVHTGTGVGEQFF. For the CDR3, the DNA is TGTGCCAGCAGCGTCCACACCGGGACAGGGGTCGGGGAGCAGTTCTTC.

CDR3 protein: CASRTGLGNEQFF. For the CDR3, the DNA is TGTGCCAGCAGGACAGGGCTCGGCAATGAGCAGTTCTTC. This chain joins TRBV6-5 and TRBJ2-1; 7 nucleotides match TRBD1. The CDR3 is made up of 13 amino acids. V lost 6 bases, J lost 6 bases, and 5 bases stayed unmatched. Germline CDR1 MNHEY, CDR2 SVGAGI.

V usage is TRBV18 and J usage is TRBJ1-2; 8 bases match TRBD1. Germline loops: CDR1 KGHSH, CDR2 LQKENI. This CDR3 contains 15 residues. V shed 3 bases, J shed 4 bases, and the junction held 7 bases outside the gene matches. CDR3: CASSPQGAQSYGYTF. CDR3 coding DNA: TGTGCCAGCTCACCCCAGGGGGCGCAAAGCTATGGCTACACCTTC.

There are a few counts of this clone. A junction boundary mismatches the germline segment, possibly from a read error. The genes are TRBV4-1 and TRBJ2-1, with 14 nucleotides matching TRBD2. The germline V gene has CDR1 MGHRA and CDR2 YSYEKL. The CDR3 is 14 residues long. CDR3 sequence (DNA): TGTGCCAGCAGCCCCCGGACTAGCGGGGGGGAGCAGTTCTTC. Protein: CASSPRTSGGEQFF.